This T cell receptor (beta chain) emerged from a study of T-cell memory formation after mild COVID-19. One entry per CDR3 protein results from TCRdb running MiXCR on the 5' RACE reads. The sample records some 14,000 distinct CDR3 sequences, around 12% being singletons. Trimming took off 0 bases at V and 6 bases at J, with 14 bases between the two ends. CDR3 length equals 14 residues. Germline V gene sequence: CDR1 DFQATT, CDR2 SNEGSKA (reference sequence). The sequencing sample was made of PBMCs or a T cell subset sorted from them (not recorded which). The receptor was derived from an adult woman who had mild COVID-19 (a few samples of this study predate the infection). Cell type and time point are not known. This chain connects TRBV20-1 to TRBJ1-2; a possible D gene is TRBD1 (5 bases). Here the CDR3 DNA reads TGCAGTGCTAGAGATTTCGGACATGATCATGGCTACACCTTC. This translates into CSARDFGHDHGYTF.